The 4 T cell receptor beta chains below all came from one sample that was sequenced in a study of blood T cell repertoires in COVID-19. The repertoire was sequenced with immunoSEQ multiplex PCR; TCRdb's copy has only in-frame clones and lacks some. The data contain about 160,000 clones, 70% to 85% of them singletons. The sample was peripheral blood. All receptors derive from a woman older than 75 with acute or convalescent COVID-19.

This clone was observed a single time. The chain recombines TRBV2 with TRBJ2-1; possible D gene TRBD2, 6 bases. Trimming left V 3 bases short and J 1 base short, with 10 bases between. The CDR3 runs 15 residues. Germline CDR1 is SNHLY and CDR2 is FYNNEI. CDR3 nucleotide sequence: TGTGCCAGCAGTGAGGTCGGGGGTTCCTACAATGAGCAGTTCTTC. Its protein is CASSEVGGSYNEQFF.

This clone was seen a handful of times. J is TRBJ2-7 and V is TRBV27, with D maybe TRBD1 (6 bases). Germline values: CDR1 MNHEY, CDR2 SMNVEV (reference sequence). The germline V and J ends were trimmed by 0 bases and 5 bases, with 17 bases remaining between them. The CDR3 loop spans 16 amino acids. The CDR3 DNA reads as TGTGCCAGCAGTTTATCCCATACAGGGCCTGGGCACGAGCAGTACTTC. It specifies CASSLSHTGPGHEQYF.

The genes are TRBV5-1 and TRBJ2-5; TRBD1 aligns across 8 bases. CDR1 and CDR2 from the germline V gene are SGHRS and YFSETQ. This CDR3 has 13 amino acids. Trimming cost V 5 bases and J 4 bases; bases outside gene matches: 4. CDR3 sequence (DNA): TGCGCCAGCAGTAAGGACAGGGCAGAGACCCAGTACTTC. Protein: CASSKDRAETQYF.

For the CDR3, the DNA is TGTGCCAGCAGTGACTACGAAGATGGCTACACCTTC. This translates into CASSDYEDGYTF. The V call is TRBV25-1, the J call TRBJ1-2; D remains ambiguous. V was clipped by 3 bases and J by 6 bases, with 8 bases between them. From germline, CDR1 is MGHDK and CDR2 SYGVNS. This CDR3 region has 12 residues.